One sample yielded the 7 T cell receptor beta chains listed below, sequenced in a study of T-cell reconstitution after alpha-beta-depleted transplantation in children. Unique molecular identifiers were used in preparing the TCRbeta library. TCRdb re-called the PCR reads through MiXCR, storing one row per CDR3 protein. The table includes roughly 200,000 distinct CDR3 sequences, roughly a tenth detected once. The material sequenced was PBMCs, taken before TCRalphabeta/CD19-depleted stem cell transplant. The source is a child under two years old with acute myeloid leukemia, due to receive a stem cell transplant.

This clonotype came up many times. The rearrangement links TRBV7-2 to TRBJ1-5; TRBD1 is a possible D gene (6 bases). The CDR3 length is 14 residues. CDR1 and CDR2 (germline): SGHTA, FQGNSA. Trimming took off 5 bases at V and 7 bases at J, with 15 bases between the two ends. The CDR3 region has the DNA TGTGCCAGCAGCCTACAGGGTGGAGGACAGCCCCAGCATTTT. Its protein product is CASSLQGGGQPQHF.

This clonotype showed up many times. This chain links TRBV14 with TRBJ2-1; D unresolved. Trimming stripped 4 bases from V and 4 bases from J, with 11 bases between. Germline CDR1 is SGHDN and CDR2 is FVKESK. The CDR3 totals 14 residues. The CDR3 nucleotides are TGTGCCAGCAGCCTCCAGTATGAGTACAATGAGCAGTTCTTC. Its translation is CASSLQYEYNEQFF.

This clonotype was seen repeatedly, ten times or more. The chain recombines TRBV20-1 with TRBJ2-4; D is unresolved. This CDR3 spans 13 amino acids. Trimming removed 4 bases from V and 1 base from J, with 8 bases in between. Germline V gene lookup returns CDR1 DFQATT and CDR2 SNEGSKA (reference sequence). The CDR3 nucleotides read TGCAGTGCTAAGGTCCTTGCCAAAAACATTCAGTACTTC. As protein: CSAKVLAKNIQYF.

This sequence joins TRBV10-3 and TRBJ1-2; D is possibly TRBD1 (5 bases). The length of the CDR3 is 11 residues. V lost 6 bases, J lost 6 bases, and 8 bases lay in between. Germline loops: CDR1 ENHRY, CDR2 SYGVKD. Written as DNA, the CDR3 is TGTGCCATCAGCCTCAGGGATGGCTACACCTTC. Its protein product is CAISLRDGYTF.

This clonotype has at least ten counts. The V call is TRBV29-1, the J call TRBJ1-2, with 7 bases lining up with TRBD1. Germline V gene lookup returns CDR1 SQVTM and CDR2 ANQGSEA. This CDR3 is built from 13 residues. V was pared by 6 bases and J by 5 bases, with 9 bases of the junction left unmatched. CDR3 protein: CSVGMTGSYGYTF. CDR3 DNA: TGCAGCGTGGGCATGACAGGGAGTTATGGCTACACCTTC. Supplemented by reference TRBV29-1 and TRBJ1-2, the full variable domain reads SAVISQKPSRDICQRGTSLTIQCQVDSQVTMMFWYRQQPGQSLTLIATANQGSEATYESGFVIDKFPISRPNLTFSTLTVSNMSPEDSSIYLCSVGMTGSYGYTFGSGTRLTVV.

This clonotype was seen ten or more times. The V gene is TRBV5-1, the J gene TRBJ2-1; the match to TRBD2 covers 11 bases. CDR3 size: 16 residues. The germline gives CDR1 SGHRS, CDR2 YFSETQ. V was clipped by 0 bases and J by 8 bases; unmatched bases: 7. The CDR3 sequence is CASSLELAGVRYEQFF. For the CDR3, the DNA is TGCGCCAGCAGCTTGGAACTAGCGGGAGTACGGTATGAGCAGTTCTTC.

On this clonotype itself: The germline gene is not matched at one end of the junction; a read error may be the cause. In DNA, the CDR3 is TGTGCCATCAGTGATTTAGGGCGGGGGGCTAGCACAGATACGCAGTATTTT. It translates to CAISDLGRGASTDTQYF. The genes are TRBV24-1 and TRBJ2-3; the match to TRBD2 covers 8 bases. The CDR3 extends over 17 amino acids. Looked up from germline, CDR1 is KGHDR and CDR2 is SFDVKD.